A single sample gave rise to the 31 T cell receptor beta chains below, sequenced in a study of early stage breast cancer tumors. The method was immunoSEQ multiplex PCR; TCRdb's version includes in-frame clones alone and lacks a portion of them. The table lists some 41,000 clones, over 60% of them singletons. The sample taken for sequencing was blood. Receptors originate from a person aged 50 to 59 with breast cancer.

V and J are TRBV11-3 and TRBJ2-1, with D possibly matching TRBD2 (6 bases). The V and J ends lost 8 bases and 1 base respectively, with 15 bases between them. Germline V CDR1 and CDR2: SGHNT, YENEEA. This CDR3 has 15 residues. CDR3 loop: CASLGRGGSYNEQFF. CDR3 DNA: TGTGCCAGCTTAGGGCGGGGTGGGTCCTACAATGAGCAGTTCTTC.

The chain recombines TRBV4-1 with TRBJ2-7; D possibly corresponds to TRBD1 (6 bases). V was pared by 1 base and J by 3 bases, with 13 bases between. From germline, CDR1 is MGHRA and CDR2 YSYEKL. The CDR3 is 15 residues long. The CDR3 coding sequence is TGCGCCAGCAGCCAAGGACTGGACAGACACTACGAGCAGTACTTC. This codes for CASSQGLDRHYEQYF.

The gene calls are TRBV9 and TRBJ2-1; 7 positions match TRBD2. CDR1 is SGDLS, CDR2 YYNGEE, per germline. This CDR3 is built from 14 residues. With V trimmed by 0 bases and J by 12 bases, 9 bases remained unmatched. DNA of the CDR3: TGTGCCAGCAGCGTAGACTCTGGGGGGGTGTGGCAGTTCTTC. This gives the protein CASSVDSGGVWQFF.

The genes are TRBV27 and TRBJ2-5, with TRBD2 identical over 10 bases. The CDR3 sequence is 14 residues long. The germline V gene has CDR1 MNHEY and CDR2 SMNVEV (reference sequence). V shed 10 bases and J 3 bases; nucleotides not matched to a gene: 8. Written as DNA, the CDR3 is TGTGCCATAAAGGGCCTAGCGGGAGAAGAGACCCAGTACTTC. It specifies CAIKGLAGEETQYF.

The chain links TRBV4-1 to TRBJ2-7; 8 nucleotides agree with TRBD2. Germline lookup yields CDR1 MGHRA and CDR2 YSYEKL. V lost 4 bases to trimming and J lost 7 bases; unmatched junction nucleotides: 15. CDR3 length: 16 amino acids. This CDR3 is CASSPRSSGSWKEQYF. As DNA, the CDR3 is TGCGCCAGCAGCCCGCGAAGCAGCGGGAGCTGGAAAGAGCAGTACTTC.

The chain links TRBV15 to TRBJ1-2; 7 positions match TRBD1. The germline gives CDR1 LNHNV, CDR2 YYDKDF (reference sequence). The V gene end was trimmed by 0 bases and the J gene end by 5 bases; junction bases not matched to a gene: 12. The CDR3 extends over 17 amino acids. The CDR3 coding sequence is TGTGCCACCAGCAGAGATTCAATCCCAGACAGGGAGTATGGCTACACCTTC. This codes for CATSRDSIPDREYGYTF.

The rearrangement uses TRBV5-1 and TRBJ1-2; 7 nucleotides agree with TRBD1. This CDR3 contains 13 residues. With V trimmed by 4 bases and J by 4 bases, 4 bases remained unmatched. Looked up from germline, CDR1 is SGHRS and CDR2 is YFSETQ. CDR3: CASSQGGSYGYTF. Here the CDR3 DNA reads TGCGCCAGCAGCCAGGGGGGTAGCTATGGCTACACCTTC. Together with reference TRBV5-1 and TRBJ1-2, the CDR3 gives the full variable domain: KAGVTQTPRYLIKTRGQQVTLSCSPISGHRSVSWYQQTPGQGLQFLFEYFSETQRNKGNFPGRFSGRQFSNSRSEMNVSTLELGDSALYLCASSQGGSYGYTFGSGTRLTVV.

The CDR3 DNA reads as TGTGCCAGCACCCGCGGCGGAACCTACGAGCAGTACTTC. As protein: CASTRGGTYEQYF. The chain recombines TRBV28 with TRBJ2-7; D is unresolved. Germline loops: CDR1 MDHEN, CDR2 SYDVKM. Trimming took 7 bases from V and 2 from J, leaving 12 bases between them. The CDR3 covers 13 residues.

The J gene is TRBJ2-5, the V gene TRBV7-8; 7 positions match TRBD2. This CDR3 contains 11 residues. Unmatched junction bases numbered 3, after V lost 7 bases and J lost 7 bases. The germline CDR1 and CDR2 sequences are SGHVS and FQNEAQ. The CDR3 coding sequence is TGTGCCAGCACCACGGGGGGGACCCAGTACTTC. This encodes CASTTGGTQYF. Full variable domain (rest looked up from reference TRBV7-8 and TRBJ2-5): GAGVSQSPRYKVAKRGQDVALRCDPISGHVSLFWYQQALGQGPEFLTYFQNEAQLDKSGLPSDRFFAERPEGSVSTLKIQRTQQEDSAVYLCASTTGGTQYFGPGTRLLVL.

This rearrangement joins TRBV7-6 to TRBJ1-1; tentatively, D is TRBD1 (6 bases). V was trimmed by 3 bases and J by 2 bases, leaving 7 bases between them. This CDR3 contains 13 residues. The germline CDR1 and CDR2 sequences are SGHVS and FNYEAQ. In nucleotides, the CDR3 is TGTGCCAGCAGCTTGGACAGAAACACTGAAGCTTTCTTT. It specifies CASSLDRNTEAFF.

This clone was seen a single time. The chain is built from TRBV27 and TRBJ2-7, with D possibly matching TRBD2 (6 bases). Germline V gene sequence: CDR1 MNHEY, CDR2 SMNVEV (reference sequence). This CDR3 is 16 amino acids long. V was cut by 6 bases and J by 0 bases, with 18 bases left in between. CDR3 bases: TGTGCCAGCAGCTTCGGGGGTCCCTTGGCCTCCTACGAGCAGTACTTC. This sequence encodes CASSFGGPLASYEQYF.

The chain is built from TRBV11-2 and TRBJ2-3, with 11 bases aligning to TRBD1. V shed 5 bases and J 7 bases; nucleotides not matched to a gene: 8. Germline V gene data show CDR1 as SGHAT and CDR2 as FQNNGV. The CDR3 spans 15 residues. The CDR3 is CASSTSGQGGNTQYF. The CDR3 DNA sequence: TGTGCCAGCAGCACCTCGGGACAGGGGGGGAATACGCAGTATTTT.

The chain uses TRBV9 and TRBJ2-3; tentative D call: TRBD2 (6 bases). This CDR3 spans 13 amino acids. V dropped 5 bases and J dropped 0 bases, with 7 bases sitting between them. From germline, CDR1 is SGDLS and CDR2 YYNGEE. In DNA form, the CDR3 reads TGTGCCAGCAGGGACTATAGCACAGATACGCAGTATTTT. Amino acids: CASRDYSTDTQYF.

The table lists this clone with a few counts. CDR3 DNA: TGTGCCAGCAGCTTAGACCAGGGACTTTACGAGCAGTACGTC. It is translated as CASSLDQGLYEQYV. The chain employs TRBV7-8 and TRBJ2-7; a possible D gene is TRBD2 (6 bases). Between the trimmed V and J ends, which lost 1 base and 4 bases, there was a span of 11 bases. The CDR3 has 14 amino acids. From germline, CDR1 is SGHVS and CDR2 FQNEAQ.

This clone was counted a few times. The chain recombines TRBV4-1 with TRBJ2-7; TRBD2 agrees at 9 bases. Losses at the gene ends were 1 base for V and 0 bases for J; bases not matched to a gene: 4. There are 16 residues in the CDR3. Germline V gene lookup returns CDR1 MGHRA and CDR2 YSYEKL. Written as DNA, the CDR3 is TGCGCCAGCAGCCAAGGGGCGGGAGGGAGCTCCTACGAGCAGTACTTC. It codes for CASSQGAGGSSYEQYF.

The rearrangement links TRBV4-3 to TRBJ1-2; D is unclear. Germline V CDR1 and CDR2: LGHNA, YSLEER. Trimming took 0 bases from V and 5 from J, leaving 13 bases between them. The length of the CDR3 is 15 residues. In DNA, the CDR3 is TGCGCCAGCAGCCAAGATCACCGGGGATCTTATGGCTACACCTTC. It codes for CASSQDHRGSYGYTF.

This rearrangement joins TRBV6-5 to TRBJ1-1; D is perhaps TRBD1 (6 bases). Germline CDR1 and CDR2: MNHEY and SVGAGI. The CDR3 sequence is 16 residues long. V gave up 0 bases and J gave up 1 base, with 12 bases separating them. The CDR3 region is CASSYSFGRGNTEAFF. The CDR3 region has the DNA TGTGCCAGCAGTTACTCGTTCGGCAGGGGGAACACTGAAGCTTTCTTT.

This clone was detected only a few times. This chain joins TRBV9 and TRBJ2-1, with D tentatively TRBD2 (6 bases). The CDR3 is 16 residues long. Germline V gene data show CDR1 as SGDLS and CDR2 as YYNGEE. Trimming pared 2 bases from V and 0 bases from J, leaving 12 bases between. The CDR3 reads CASSVLGTYSYNEQFF. DNA of the CDR3: TGTGCCAGCAGCGTTTTAGGGACTTACTCCTACAATGAGCAGTTCTTC.

The chain is built from TRBV9 and TRBJ2-2; D not certain. The CDR3 extends over 15 amino acids. The V gene's germline CDR1 is SGDLS and CDR2 YYNGEE. Trimming pared 4 bases from V and 1 base from J, leaving 11 bases between. This chain's CDR3 is CASSLRGGNTGELFF. The CDR3 region has the DNA TGTGCCAGCAGCCTAAGAGGTGGGAACACCGGGGAGCTGTTTTTT. The full variable domain, rest sourced from reference TRBV9 and TRBJ2-2, is DSGVTQTPKHLITATGQRVTLRCSPRSGDLSVYWYQQSLDQGLQFLIQYYNGEERAKGNILERFSAQQFPDLHSELNLSSLELGDSALYFCASSLRGGNTGELFFGEGSRLTVL.

The J gene is TRBJ2-1, the V gene TRBV11-2, with TRBD2 matching over 13 bases. Germline CDR1 and CDR2: SGHAT and FQNNGV. Trimming took 4 bases from V and 9 from J; bases not matched to a gene: 6. CDR3 length equals 15 residues. CDR3 bases: TGTGCCAGCAGCTCCGGACTAGCGGGAGTGGGTGAGCAGTTCTTC. As protein: CASSSGLAGVGEQFF.

V gene TRBV6-1 combines with J gene TRBJ1-2; 8 bases match TRBD1. Germline V gene sequence: CDR1 MNHNS, CDR2 SASEGT. The CDR3 consists of 20 residues. V lost 1 base, J lost 4 bases, and 20 bases stayed unmatched. The chain's CDR3 is CASSEVSRQGSPNTFYGYTF. CDR3 in DNA: TGTGCCAGCAGTGAAGTAAGTAGACAGGGGTCCCCAAACACGTTCTATGGCTACACCTTC.

The genes are TRBV5-6 and TRBJ1-1; weak D call: TRBD1 (6 bases). Per germline, CDR1 SGHDT and CDR2 YYEEEE. Trimming took off 2 bases at V and 5 bases at J, with 16 bases between the two ends. CDR3 length: 15 amino acids. CDR3 loop: CASSFWGRGDTEAFF. The CDR3 region has the DNA TGTGCCAGCAGCTTCTGGGGCAGGGGTGATACTGAAGCTTTCTTT.

The V call is TRBV6-6, the J call TRBJ2-2, with 7 bases identical to TRBD1. Germline CDR1 MNHNY, CDR2 SVGAGI (reference sequence). With 7 bases clipped from V and 4 bases from J, the junction kept 6 bases outside the gene matches. The CDR3 extends over 14 amino acids. CDR3 sequence: CASNPQGFTGELFF. CDR3 in DNA: TGTGCCAGCAATCCACAGGGGTTCACCGGGGAGCTGTTTTTT.

This clone has only a few counts. The gene calls are TRBV29-1 and TRBJ1-2, with D tentatively TRBD1 (5 bases). This CDR3 has 12 residues. CDR1 is SQVTM and CDR2 is ANQGSEA in the germline V gene. The ends were cut back, 6 bases at V and 4 bases at J, with 12 bases in the middle. CDR3 DNA: TGCAGCGTCCCGGACATTGTCTATGGCTACACCTTC. Protein: CSVPDIVYGYTF.

The rearrangement joins TRBV27 to TRBJ1-5, with D unclear. Trimming took off 4 bases at V and 9 bases at J, with 10 bases between the two ends. CDR3 size: 12 residues. Germline V gene lookup returns CDR1 MNHEY and CDR2 SMNVEV (reference sequence). The CDR3 reads CASSSPPGPQHF. As DNA, the CDR3 is TGTGCCAGCAGTTCCCCCCCGGGGCCCCAGCATTTT.

The chain is built from TRBV5-8 and TRBJ2-1, with D uncertain. This CDR3 is built from 14 residues. Germline loops: CDR1 SGHTS, CDR2 YDEGEE. V was clipped by 0 bases and J by 7 bases, with 11 bases between them. This CDR3 is CASSLGLGPNEQFF. CDR3 nucleotide sequence: TGTGCCAGCAGCTTGGGACTCGGCCCGAATGAGCAGTTCTTC.

The V and J genes are TRBV5-1 and TRBJ1-2; D is perhaps TRBD1 (5 bases). V lost 0 bases and J lost 6, with 15 bases in between. Germline loops: CDR1 SGHRS, CDR2 YFSETQ. The CDR3 runs 15 residues. CDR3 residues: CASSLGRGDEHGYTF. CDR3 nucleotides: TGCGCCAGCAGCTTGGGTCGGGGGGATGAGCATGGCTACACCTTC.

The chain combines TRBV6-6 with TRBJ1-4, with D unresolved. Germline assignment: CDR1 MNHNY and CDR2 SVGAGI (reference sequence). Trimming pared 0 bases from V and 7 bases from J, leaving 9 bases between. This CDR3 has 14 residues. The chain's CDR3 is CASSYSQLAEKLFF. In DNA form, the CDR3 reads TGTGCCAGCAGTTACTCTCAGCTAGCTGAAAAACTGTTTTTT.

Comment on this clone: A read error may account for a junction end that differs from germline. This chain joins TRBV9 and TRBJ2-2, with D possibly being TRBD1 (6 bases). The CDR3 is made up of 16 amino acids. Germline CDR1 and CDR2: SGDLS and YYNGEE. The CDR3 here is CASSSRDTRNTRELFF. CDR3 coding DNA: TGTGCCAGCTCAAGCCGGGACACTAGAAACACCAGGGAGCTGTTTTTT.

V is TRBV5-1 and J is TRBJ2-3; 7 bases align to TRBD2. The CDR3 length is 17 residues. In germline, CDR1 is SGHRS, CDR2 YFSETQ. The V gene end was trimmed by 0 bases and the J gene end by 1 base; junction bases not matched to a gene: 8. The CDR3 is CASSLAGGRVGTDTQYF. The CDR3 nucleotides are TGCGCCAGCAGCTTGGCCGGAGGGAGGGTGGGCACAGATACGCAGTATTTT.

The gene calls are TRBV5-1 and TRBJ2-3; the match to TRBD1 covers 7 bases. V dropped 0 bases and J dropped 2; count of bases not matched to a gene: 6. The CDR3 is 16 amino acids. Germline lookup yields CDR1 SGHRS and CDR2 YFSETQ. The CDR3 region is CASSLAWGQITDTQYF. CDR3 bases: TGCGCCAGCAGCTTGGCCTGGGGACAGATCACAGATACGCAGTATTTT.